This entry describes one T cell receptor beta chain. These data are taken from a study of blood T cells in healthy people across ages. Trimming left V 6 bases short and J 2 bases short, with 13 bases between. CDR1 is MDHEN and CDR2 is SYDVKM in the germline V gene. The CDR3 covers 14 residues. Sample-barcoded 5' priming and a J-beta primer mix drove a second PCR of about 6 to 11 cycles. MiXCR was run by TCRdb on the 5' RACE reads, yielding one entry per CDR3 protein. The table includes some 790,000 distinct CDR3 sequences, around 28% detected once. The chain is built from TRBV28 and TRBJ2-5; D call uncertain. Sequenced material: blood. This TCR derives from a woman at least 80 years old in good health. The CDR3 loop reads CASRLAGPQETQYF. The DNA of the CDR3 is TGTGCCAGCAGGTTAGCCGGGCCACAAGAGACCCAGTACTTC.